Shown below are 4 T cell receptor beta chains from a single sample sequenced in a study of T cell responses to AZD1222 COVID-19 vaccine. Measured with immunoSEQ multiplex PCR; TCRdb has only the in-frame clones, and not every one. The table records roughly 150,000 clones, less than 95% of them present only once. The source material was peripheral blood, sampled on day 0 of AZD1222 vaccination. The source is an adult in good health.

In nucleotides, the CDR3 is TGTGCCAGCAGCCCCCCACAGGGAAATAATGAAAAACTGTTTTTT. Amino acid sequence: CASSPPQGNNEKLFF. The gene calls are TRBV7-2 and TRBJ1-4; perhaps TRBD1 as D (6 bases). The germline V gene has CDR1 SGHTA and CDR2 FQGNSA. V lost 5 bases and J 4 bases, leaving 14 bases between the germline ends. CDR3 size: 15 residues. The whole variable domain, remainder taken from reference TRBV7-2 and TRBJ1-4, is GAGVSQSPSNKVTEKGKDVELRCDPISGHTALYWYRQSLGQGLEFLIYFQGNSAPDKSGLPSDRFSAERTGGSVSTLTIQRTQQEDSAVYLCASSPPQGNNEKLFFGSGTQLSVL.

The count of this clone is one. The V and J genes are TRBV5-4 and TRBJ1-1; D perhaps matches TRBD1 (5 bases). This CDR3 contains 14 residues. Germline assignment: CDR1 SGHNT and CDR2 YYREEE (reference sequence). V was cut by 2 bases and J by 5 bases, with 13 bases left in between. CDR3 region: CASSLDQGGTEAFF. The CDR3 DNA reads TGTGCCAGCAGCTTAGACCAGGGAGGGACTGAAGCTTTCTTT.

The gene calls are TRBV2 and TRBJ2-7; TRBD2 agrees at 7 bases. V lost 4 bases to trimming and J lost 5 bases; unmatched junction nucleotides: 11. The CDR3 is 15 amino acids. Germline V gene data show CDR1 as SNHLY and CDR2 as FYNNEI. The CDR3 nucleotides read TGTGCCAGCAGTGGGACTAGGGAGTCCGTGAACGAGCAGTACTTC. It yields the protein CASSGTRESVNEQYF.

The CDR3 here is CAWSSQYNEQFF. The CDR3 DNA reads as TGTGCCTGGAGTTCTCAGTACAATGAGCAGTTCTTC. The chain employs TRBV30 and TRBJ2-1; D is unclear. Germline V gene lookup returns CDR1 GTSNPN and CDR2 SVGIG (reference sequence). V shed 2 bases and J shed 4 bases, with 6 bases lying between them. The CDR3 extends over 12 amino acids. The full variable domain, with the rest looked up from reference TRBV30 and TRBJ2-1, is SQTIHQWPATLVQPVGSPLSLECTVEGTSNPNLYWYRQAAGRGLQLLFYSVGIGQISSEVPQNLSASRPQDRQFILSSKKLLLSDSGFYLCAWSSQYNEQFFGPGTRLTVL.